This entry concerns a single T cell receptor beta chain. There is no known antigen for this receptor. No base-level quality is on record; no much larger clone is a single base apart. CDR1 SGHRS and CDR2 YFSETQ are derived from the germline V gene. The CDR3 runs 15 residues from the cysteine to the phenylalanine. Left in the record is the CDR3 DNA by itself, 45 bases read in frame from the first base. The V and J ends are trimmed by 4 bases and 0 bases, leaving 14 bases between them. The sample's time point label, decoded: about 28 days (+/-7) after the second vaccine dose. AZD1222 recipients given second doses at about 4 weeks or at about 12 weeks were pooled, since spike-specific TCR depth and breadth were not found to differ between the two schedules. Vaccinee samples were obtained from the UK trials COV001 and COV002, which included a single-blind randomized controlled phase 2/3 trial of AZD1222 (ChAdOx1 nCoV-19) in healthy adults. For TCRbeta chain sequencing, PBMC samples were collected from trial participants at day 0 and at day 28 after the second dose.

The CDR3 regions of human TCRbeta chains were analyzed by immunosequencing. On the authors' methods: Repertoire TCRs were checked for matches against a reference library of SARS-CoV-2-specific TCRs that had been generated using the MIRA antigen-specificity platform. Breadth was defined as the fraction of unique TCRs that were SARS-CoV-2-associated, and depth was defined as the fraction of total T cells that were SARS-CoV-2-associated. Using the MIRA data, each spike-specific TCR was assigned both to the spike region to which the TCR was reactive and to a CD4 or CD8 class. Log10-transformed breadth and depth values were compared by one-way ANOVA with Sidak's multiple comparisons tests. Imported from immuneACCESS, the table was reduced by TCRdb to in-frame sequences with V and J called. These copies leave out some clones; in studies compared against another copy, an unresolved V gene accounts for under half, and the cause of the remainder is not known. Clone size and the V and J calls come from that table; the DNA yielded D and trimming. The sample has approximately 52,000 clones on record, roughly 86% of them singletons. The ten largest clones take up roughly 2.7% of the sample.

This specimen comes from a study of T cell responses to AZD1222 COVID-19 vaccine (dated by TCRdb to about 2021). Describing the broader study: A total of 230 or so trial participants underwent TCR sequencing, of whom some 210 received two doses of AZD1222 and about 25 received two doses of the MenACWY control vaccine. Trial participants were enrolled by age into 18-55, 56-69 and 70-plus year subgroups, with approximately 160, 26 and 62 TCR-sequenced participants respectively.

What the authors observed across the whole study: Because no day 14 peak-response samples were available, repertoires were characterized only after the peak T cell response. Participants were mostly white British and included more females than males, and it was suggested by the authors that clonal diversity may have been underestimated. In the small 56-69-year group, the increase in depth fell short of significance, most likely because of low power. Only five or six AZD1222 recipients were SARS-CoV-2 seropositive at baseline, limiting conclusions about previously exposed vaccinees. CD4 TCRs associated with the vaccine covered the entire spike protein, and the dominant responses were in regions 160-218 and 743-854. A significant rise in spike-specific TCR breadth and depth was observed after two AZD1222 doses relative to day 0 and relative to MenACWY recipients. Reportedly, almost half of the unique spike-specific TCRs recognized epitopes lying outside the regions that are mutated in the B.1.351 and B.1.1.7 variants.

Specimen: peripheral blood, collected 28 days after the second AZD1222 dose. The chain employs TRBV5-1 and TRBJ2-7; matching of 5 bases hints at TRBD1 as the D gene. This clonotype originated in an adult who received the AZD1222 COVID-19 vaccine. The bases are TGCGCCAGCAGCCGCTCCCAGGGAAGCTCCTACGAGCAGTACTTC. Translated, it gives CASSRSQGSSYEQYF.